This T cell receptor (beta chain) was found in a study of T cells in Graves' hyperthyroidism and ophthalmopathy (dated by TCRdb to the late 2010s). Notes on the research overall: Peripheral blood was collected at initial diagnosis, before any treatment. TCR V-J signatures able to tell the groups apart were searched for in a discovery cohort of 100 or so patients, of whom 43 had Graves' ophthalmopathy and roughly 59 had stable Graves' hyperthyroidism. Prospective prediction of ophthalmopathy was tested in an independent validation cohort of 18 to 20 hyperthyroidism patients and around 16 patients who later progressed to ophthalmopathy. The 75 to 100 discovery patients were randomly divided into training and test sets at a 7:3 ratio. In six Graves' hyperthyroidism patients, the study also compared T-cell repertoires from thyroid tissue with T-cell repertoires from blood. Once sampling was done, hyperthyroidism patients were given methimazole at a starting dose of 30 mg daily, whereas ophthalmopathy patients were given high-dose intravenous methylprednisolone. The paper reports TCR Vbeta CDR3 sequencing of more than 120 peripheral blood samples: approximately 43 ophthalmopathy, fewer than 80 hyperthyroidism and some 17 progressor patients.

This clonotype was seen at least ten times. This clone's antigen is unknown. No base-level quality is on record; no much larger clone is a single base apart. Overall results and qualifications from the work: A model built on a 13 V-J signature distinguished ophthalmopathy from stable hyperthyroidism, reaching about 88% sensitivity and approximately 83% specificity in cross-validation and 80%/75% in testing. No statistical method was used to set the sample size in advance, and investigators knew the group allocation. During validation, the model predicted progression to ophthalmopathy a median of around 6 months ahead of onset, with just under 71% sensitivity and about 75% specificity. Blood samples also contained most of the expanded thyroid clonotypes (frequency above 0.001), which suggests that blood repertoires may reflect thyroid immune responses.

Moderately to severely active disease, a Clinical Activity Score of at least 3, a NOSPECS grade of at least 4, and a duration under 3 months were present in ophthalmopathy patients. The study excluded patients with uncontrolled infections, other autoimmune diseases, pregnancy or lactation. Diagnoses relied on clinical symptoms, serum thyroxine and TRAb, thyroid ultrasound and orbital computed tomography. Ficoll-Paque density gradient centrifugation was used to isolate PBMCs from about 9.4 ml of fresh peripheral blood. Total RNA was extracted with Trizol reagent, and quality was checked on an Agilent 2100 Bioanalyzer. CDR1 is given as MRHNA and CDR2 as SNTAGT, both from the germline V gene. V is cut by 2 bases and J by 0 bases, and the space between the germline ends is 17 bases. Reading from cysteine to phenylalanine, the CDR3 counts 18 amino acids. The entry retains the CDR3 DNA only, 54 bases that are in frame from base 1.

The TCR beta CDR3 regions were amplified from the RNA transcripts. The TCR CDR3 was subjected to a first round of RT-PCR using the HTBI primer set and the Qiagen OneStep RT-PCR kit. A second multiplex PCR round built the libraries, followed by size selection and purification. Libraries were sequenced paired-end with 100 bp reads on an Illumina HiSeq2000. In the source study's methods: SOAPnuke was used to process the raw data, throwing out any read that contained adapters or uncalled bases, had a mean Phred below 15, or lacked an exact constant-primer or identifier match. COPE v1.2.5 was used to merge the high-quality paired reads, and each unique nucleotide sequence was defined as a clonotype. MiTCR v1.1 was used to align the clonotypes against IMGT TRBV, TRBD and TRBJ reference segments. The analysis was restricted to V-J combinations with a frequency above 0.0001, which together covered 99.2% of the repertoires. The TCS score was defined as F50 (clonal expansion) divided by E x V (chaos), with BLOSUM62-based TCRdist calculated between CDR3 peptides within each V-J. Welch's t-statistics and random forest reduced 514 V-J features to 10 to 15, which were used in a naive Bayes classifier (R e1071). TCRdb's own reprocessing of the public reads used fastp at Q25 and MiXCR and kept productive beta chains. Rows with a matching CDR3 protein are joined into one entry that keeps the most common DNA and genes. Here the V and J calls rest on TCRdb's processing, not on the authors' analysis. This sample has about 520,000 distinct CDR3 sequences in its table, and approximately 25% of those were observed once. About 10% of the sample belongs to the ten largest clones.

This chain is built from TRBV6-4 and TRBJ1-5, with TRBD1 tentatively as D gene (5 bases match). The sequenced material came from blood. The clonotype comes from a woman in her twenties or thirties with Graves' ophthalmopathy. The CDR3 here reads CASSDINRDGYSNQPQHF. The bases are TGTGCCAGCAGTGACATTAACCGGGACGGCTATAGCAATCAGCCCCAGCATTTT.